A single sample is the source of the 21 T cell receptor beta chains below, sequenced in a study of cytomegalovirus exposure and HLA in healthy donors. The PCR ran on 60 Vbeta and 13 Jbeta primers. The protocol was immunoSEQ multiplex PCR, while the TCRdb copy is restricted to in-frame clones and leaves out a portion. In the table there are 65,000 to 95,000 clones, approximately 79% of which are singletons. Sequences were obtained from PBMCs. These receptors were collected from a human donor in good health.

The chain carries TRBV16 and TRBJ1-1; 7 nucleotides agree with TRBD1. V lost 2 bases, J lost 5 bases, and 2 bases stayed unmatched. Germline CDR1 KGHSY, CDR2 FQNENV. This CDR3 contains 13 residues. This chain's CDR3 is CASSQQGETEAFF. The CDR3 nucleotides read TGTGCCAGCAGCCAACAGGGGGAGACTGAAGCTTTCTTT. The whole variable domain, filled in from reference TRBV16 and TRBJ1-1, reads GEEVAQTPKHLVRGEGQKAKLYCAPIKGHSYVFWYQQVLKNEFKFLISFQNENVFDETGMPKERFSAKCLPNSPCSLEIQATKLEDSAVYFCASSQQGETEAFFGQGTRLTVV.

The gene calls are TRBV7-2 and TRBJ2-5; the D gene is possibly TRBD1 (6 bases). The CDR3 totals 13 residues. The V end was cut by 6 bases, the J end by 2 bases, with 10 bases between. From germline, CDR1 is SGHTA and CDR2 FQGNSA. CDR3 loop: CASRQGVQETQYF. The CDR3, as DNA: TGTGCCAGCAGACAGGGAGTTCAAGAGACCCAGTACTTC.

The V and J genes are TRBV19 and TRBJ2-7; possible D gene TRBD2, 6 bases. Germline V gives CDR1 LNHDA, CDR2 SQIVND (reference sequence). The CDR3 totals 15 residues. V lost 5 bases to trimming and J lost 2 bases, with 16 bases between them. The CDR3 protein is CASSPEGRPTYEQYF. The DNA of the CDR3 is TGTGCCAGTAGTCCGGAGGGACGGCCGACCTACGAGCAGTACTTC.

Here the CDR3 DNA reads TGCGCCAGCAGCCCGGGGGGCGTAAATCAGCCCCAGCATTTT. Its translation is CASSPGGVNQPQHF. The chain employs TRBV5-1 and TRBJ1-5, with D maybe TRBD1 (6 bases). The CDR3 is 14 residues long. Germline V gene sequence: CDR1 SGHRS, CDR2 YFSETQ. V was shortened by 4 bases and J by 4 bases, with 12 bases between the two germline ends. Filled out from reference TRBV5-1 and TRBJ1-5, the complete variable domain reads KAGVTQTPRYLIKTRGQQVTLSCSPISGHRSVSWYQQTPGQGLQFLFEYFSETQRNKGNFPGRFSGRQFSNSRSEMNVSTLELGDSALYLCASSPGGVNQPQHFGDGTRLSIL.

This rearrangement joins TRBV4-2 to TRBJ2-7, with 8 bases matching TRBD2. The CDR3 covers 16 residues. V shed 0 bases and J 6 bases; nucleotides not matched to a gene: 10. From germline, CDR1 is LGHNA and CDR2 YNFKEQ. DNA of the CDR3: TGTGCCAGCAGCCAAGATCTGGGTAGCGGGGATAGCGAGCAGTACTTC. Its protein is CASSQDLGSGDSEQYF.

The rearrangement links TRBV6-6 to TRBJ2-1; 9 bases map to TRBD1. This CDR3 region has 15 residues. Germline lookup yields CDR1 MNHNY and CDR2 SVGAGI (reference sequence). With V trimmed by 2 bases and J by 9 bases, 8 bases remained unmatched. The CDR3 DNA reads as TGTGCCAGCAGTTACGGGGGACAGGGAGGGGGTGAGCAGTTCTTC. The encoded protein is CASSYGGQGGGEQFF.

The J gene is TRBJ1-2, the V gene TRBV14; perhaps TRBD1 as D (6 bases). There are 15 residues in the CDR3. With 4 bases removed from V and 4 bases from J, the gap between germline ends came to 16 bases. Germline V CDR1 and CDR2: SGHDN, FVKESK. For the CDR3, the DNA is TGTGCCAGCAGCCGGACGTCGGGGGGGGCCTATGGCTACACCTTC. Its protein product is CASSRTSGGAYGYTF.

This chain links TRBV15 with TRBJ1-1; the match to TRBD1 covers 10 bases. Germline CDR1 LNHNV, CDR2 YYDKDF (reference sequence). The CDR3 consists of 18 residues. Trimming took 5 bases from V and 3 from J; bases not matched to a gene: 15. The CDR3 region has the DNA TGTGCCACCAGCGGGACCCGGGACAGGGGAGCAGCGGACACTGAAGCTTTCTTT. Translated, it gives CATSGTRDRGAADTEAFF.

In its sample, this clone was seen a few times. Germline is not matched at one junction end, which may reflect a read error. The DNA for the CDR3 is TGTGCCAGCAGTTACCCCCCCCCAAATTCCCCCCTCCACTTT. Translation: CASSYPPPNSPLHF. This chain links TRBV6-5 with TRBJ1-6, with D hard to call. The CDR3 spans 14 residues. Germline V lookup: CDR1 MNHEY, CDR2 SVGAGI.

This chain uses TRBV6-5 with TRBJ2-2, with D unclear. The CDR3 contains 11 residues. The V gene lost 11 bases and the J gene lost 1 base, with 5 bases spanning the gap. Germline V gene lookup returns CDR1 MNHEY and CDR2 SVGAGI. Here the CDR3 DNA reads TGTGCCGTCAGGAACACCGGGGAGCTGTTTTTT. Translation gives CAVRNTGELFF.

This chain links TRBV2 with TRBJ2-5, with 11 nucleotides matching TRBD2. The CDR3 sequence is 14 residues long. Looked up from germline, CDR1 is SNHLY and CDR2 is FYNNEI. The J segment lost 1 base and the V segment lost 6 bases, leaving 1 base of the junction unmatched. The CDR3 protein is CASRGLAVQETQYF. As DNA, the CDR3 is TGTGCCAGCAGGGGACTAGCGGTCCAAGAGACCCAGTACTTC.

The gene calls are TRBV7-9 and TRBJ1-2, with a weak D call TRBD1 (6 bases). CDR3 length: 14 amino acids. CDR1 and CDR2 from the germline V gene are SEHNR and FQNEAQ (reference sequence). The V end lost 1 base, the J end lost 6 bases, and 12 bases lay between the germline ends. The CDR3 DNA is TGTGCCAGCAGCTTAGTCGCACAGGGACATGGCTACACCTTC. Amino acids: CASSLVAQGHGYTF.

This clone appeared a few times. The CDR3 here is CASRRGPDTEAFF. In DNA, the CDR3 is TGTGCCAGCCGGAGGGGGCCGGACACTGAAGCTTTCTTT. The V gene is TRBV6-1, the J gene TRBJ1-1; 7 nucleotides match TRBD1. Germline assignment: CDR1 MNHNS and CDR2 SASEGT. This CDR3 has 13 amino acids. V gave up 8 bases and J gave up 3 bases; unmatched junction bases: 6.

This clone was seen a single time. The rearrangement joins TRBV29-1 to TRBJ1-6; 8 bases are shared with TRBD1. V gave up 4 bases and J gave up 8 bases; unmatched junction bases: 4. The CDR3 is 13 residues long. Per the germline V gene, CDR1 is SQVTM and CDR2 is ANQGSEA. CDR3 DNA: TGCAGCGTTGGTCAGGGGGCGGATTCACCCCTCCACTTT. Protein: CSVGQGADSPLHF.

The chain uses TRBV6-6 and TRBJ2-2; 8 bases agree with TRBD1. J was trimmed by 9 bases and V by 7 bases; bases with no gene match: 13. Germline CDR1 MNHNY, CDR2 SVGAGI (reference sequence). The CDR3 is made up of 15 amino acids. This chain's CDR3 is CASTPGQGADRELFF. The CDR3 DNA reads TGTGCCAGCACCCCAGGTCAGGGGGCGGACCGGGAGCTGTTTTTT.

The chain has TRBV11-2 and TRBJ2-5; 10 bases are a match to TRBD2. The germline V gene has CDR1 SGHAT and CDR2 FQNNGV. The V segment lost 5 bases and the J segment 2 bases; nucleotides outside the gene matches: 5. This CDR3 has 15 residues. CDR3 protein: CASSDLAGAQETQYF. The CDR3, as DNA: TGTGCCAGCAGCGATCTAGCGGGGGCACAAGAGACCCAGTACTTC. The whole variable domain, filled in from reference TRBV11-2 and TRBJ2-5, reads EAGVAQSPRYKIIEKRQSVAFWCNPISGHATLYWYQQILGQGPKLLIQFQNNGVVDDSQLPKDRFSAERLKGVDSTLKIQPAKLEDSAVYLCASSDLAGAQETQYFGPGTRLLVL.

The chain combines TRBV19 with TRBJ1-2, with TRBD1 matching 8 bases. The CDR3 has 13 amino acids. The trim removed 5 bases at V and 6 bases at J, leaving 5 bases unmatched. Germline V gives CDR1 LNHDA, CDR2 SQIVND (reference sequence). The CDR3 coding sequence is TGTGCCAGTAGTCGGACAGGGAGGAATGGCTACACCTTC. Translation: CASSRTGRNGYTF.

This chain connects TRBV7-2 to TRBJ1-6; TRBD1 aligns across 9 bases. CDR1 and CDR2 from the germline V gene are SGHTA and FQGNSA. Unmatched junction bases numbered 7, after V lost 4 bases and J lost 6 bases. The CDR3 is 16 amino acids. The DNA of the CDR3 is TGTGCCAGCAGCTCACAGGGGGCGAATGGTAATTCACCCCTCCACTTT. Translation gives CASSSQGANGNSPLHF.

The chain is built from TRBV9 and TRBJ1-6; D is unresolved. Germline V gene sequence: CDR1 SGDLS, CDR2 YYNGEE. The CDR3 consists of 13 residues. V was clipped by 4 bases and J by 10 bases, with 12 bases between them. The DNA of the CDR3 is TGTGCCAGCAGCAGAACAGAAGGATCACCCCTCCACTTT. Amino acid sequence: CASSRTEGSPLHF. The entire variable domain, with the rest obtained from reference TRBV9 and TRBJ1-6, is as follows: DSGVTQTPKHLITATGQRVTLRCSPRSGDLSVYWYQQSLDQGLQFLIQYYNGEERAKGNILERFSAQQFPDLHSELNLSSLELGDSALYFCASSRTEGSPLHFGNGTRLTVT.

The rearrangement uses TRBV9 and TRBJ2-7, with D possibly being TRBD2 (7 bases). CDR1 and CDR2 from the germline V gene are SGDLS and YYNGEE. CDR3 length equals 15 residues. Deletions cut 0 bases from V and 2 bases from J, with 12 bases between. The CDR3 reads CASSVGAGAPYEQYF. DNA of the CDR3: TGTGCCAGCAGCGTAGGGGCGGGGGCCCCCTACGAGCAGTACTTC.

V usage is TRBV5-6 and J usage is TRBJ1-2, with D tentatively TRBD1 (6 bases). CDR3 length equals 14 residues. Germline values: CDR1 SGHDT, CDR2 YYEEEE. Trimming left V 0 bases short and J 4 bases short, with 10 bases between. The CDR3: CASSLDRASYGYTF. The CDR3 DNA reads as TGTGCCAGCAGCTTGGACAGGGCCTCCTATGGCTACACCTTC.